A selection of T cell receptor beta chains follows, all from one sample in a study of cytomegalovirus exposure and HLA in healthy donors. Clones were read by immunoSEQ multiplex PCR, and TCRdb kept only the in-frame ones, dropping some. The data contain 170,000 or so clones, just over 75% of them singletons. The sequenced sample was PBMCs. The receptors shown here come from a woman aged 25 to 39 in good health and CMV-seropositive. CDR3s include the opening cysteine and the closing phenylalanine or tryptophan. The D gene is left open where the match is weak. A row's size may be missing; if present it is once, few, many or a size class.

d_call: -
v_call: TRBV11-2
j_call: TRBJ2-7
clone_size: -
cdr3_aa: CASSSQTSSEQYF
cdr3_nt: TGTGCCAGCAGCTCACAGACTAGTTCCGAGCAGTACTTC

d_call: -
v_call: TRBV7-2
j_call: TRBJ2-7
clone_size: -
cdr3_aa: CASSFRDNSYEQYF
cdr3_nt: TGTGCCAGCAGCTTTAGGGACAACTCCTACGAGCAGTACTTC

d_call: -
v_call: TRBV11-3
j_call: TRBJ2-7
clone_size: few
cdr3_aa: CASSLGPPPQEQYF
cdr3_nt: TGTGCCAGCAGCTTAGGCCCCCCACCCCAGGAGCAGTACTTC

d_call: TRBD1
v_call: TRBV4-3
j_call: TRBJ1-1
clone_size: once
cdr3_aa: CASSQGRQGEAFF
cdr3_nt: TGCGCCAGCAGCCAAGGAAGACAGGGTGAAGCTTTCTTT

d_call: TRBD2
v_call: TRBV4-2
j_call: TRBJ2-1
clone_size: -
cdr3_aa: CASSPGSAGAYSEQFF
cdr3_nt: TGTGCCAGCAGCCCCGGGTCAGCGGGAGCGTATAGTGAGCAGTTCTTC

d_call: -
v_call: TRBV5-1
j_call: TRBJ1-5
clone_size: few
cdr3_aa: CASSLGTAEQPQHF
cdr3_nt: TGCGCCAGCAGCTTGGGAACAGCTGAGCAGCCCCAGCATTTT

d_call: -
v_call: TRBV30
j_call: TRBJ2-5
clone_size: -
cdr3_aa: CAWKAGAFQETQYF
cdr3_nt: TGTGCCTGGAAGGCGGGGGCCTTCCAAGAGACCCAGTACTTC

d_call: -
v_call: TRBV19
j_call: TRBJ2-3
clone_size: -
cdr3_aa: CASLQGTDTQYF
cdr3_nt: TGTGCCAGCCTACAGGGTACCGATACGCAGTATTTT

d_call: TRBD2
v_call: TRBV27
j_call: TRBJ2-7
clone_size: -
cdr3_aa: CASSLSATSGGYEQYF
cdr3_nt: TGTGCCAGCAGTTTATCCGCGACTAGCGGGGGCTACGAGCAGTACTTC

d_call: TRBD2
v_call: TRBV30
j_call: TRBJ2-7
clone_size: -
cdr3_aa: CAWTTSGTTYEQYF
cdr3_nt: TGTGCCTGGACAACTAGCGGGACCACCTACGAGCAGTACTTC

d_call: -
v_call: TRBV10-3
j_call: TRBJ2-3
clone_size: -
cdr3_aa: CAISESGTGYTDTQYF
cdr3_nt: TGTGCCATCAGTGAGTCGGGAACAGGCTACACAGATACGCAGTATTTT

d_call: -
v_call: TRBV27
j_call: TRBJ2-1
clone_size: few
cdr3_aa: CASSTTRMGEQFF
cdr3_nt: TGTGCCAGCAGTACGACTAGGATGGGCGAGCAGTTCTTC

d_call: TRBD2
v_call: TRBV9
j_call: TRBJ2-1
clone_size: -
cdr3_aa: CASSGLLAGGNSYNEQFF
cdr3_nt: TGTGCCAGCAGCGGTTTGCTAGCGGGAGGGAACTCCTACAATGAGCAGTTCTTC

d_call: TRBD1
v_call: TRBV4-3
j_call: TRBJ1-4
clone_size: -
cdr3_aa: CASSQDWGQEAEKLFF
cdr3_nt: TGCGCCAGCAGCCAAGATTGGGGACAGGAAGCTGAAAAACTGTTTTTT

d_call: TRBD1
v_call: TRBV15
j_call: TRBJ2-7
clone_size: -
cdr3_aa: CATSEGGQGAYEQYF
cdr3_nt: TGTGCCACCAGCGAGGGGGGACAGGGGGCCTACGAGCAGTACTTC

d_call: TRBD1
v_call: TRBV29-1
j_call: TRBJ2-2
clone_size: -
cdr3_aa: CSAGTGNTGELFF
cdr3_nt: TGCAGCGCTGGGACAGGAAACACCGGGGAGCTGTTTTTT

d_call: -
v_call: TRBV10-2
j_call: TRBJ2-3
clone_size: -
cdr3_aa: CASSIQGSSTDTQYF
cdr3_nt: TGCGCCAGCAGTATTCAGGGGAGTAGCACAGATACGCAGTATTTT

d_call: TRBD2
v_call: TRBV25-1
j_call: TRBJ2-1
clone_size: once
cdr3_aa: CASSDQSSGTYNEQFF
cdr3_nt: TGTGCCAGCAGTGATCAGTCTAGCGGCACCTACAATGAGCAGTTCTTC

d_call: TRBD2
v_call: TRBV27
j_call: TRBJ2-1
clone_size: -
cdr3_aa: CASSLFGLADNNEQFF
cdr3_nt: TGTGCCAGCAGTTTATTTGGACTAGCGGACAACAATGAGCAGTTCTTC

d_call: TRBD1
v_call: TRBV6-5
j_call: TRBJ2-7
clone_size: -
cdr3_aa: CASSYSGQGIPYEQYF
cdr3_nt: TGTGCCAGCAGTTACTCGGGACAGGGGATACCCTACGAGCAGTACTTC

d_call: -
v_call: TRBV14
j_call: TRBJ2-7
clone_size: -
cdr3_aa: CASSQGQYSYEQYF
cdr3_nt: TGTGCCAGCAGCCAAGGGCAGTATTCCTACGAGCAGTACTTC

d_call: -
v_call: TRBV27
j_call: TRBJ2-7
clone_size: -
cdr3_aa: CASSLHKTGFEQYF
cdr3_nt: TGTGCCAGCAGTTTACACAAAACAGGGTTTGAGCAGTACTTC

d_call: -
v_call: TRBV7-9
j_call: TRBJ2-1
clone_size: -
cdr3_aa: CASSLATVYNEQFF
cdr3_nt: TGTGCCAGCAGCTTAGCAACAGTCTACAATGAGCAGTTCTTC

d_call: TRBD2
v_call: TRBV19
j_call: TRBJ2-3
clone_size: -
cdr3_aa: CASSGAGVADTQYF
cdr3_nt: TGTGCCAGTAGTGGGGCGGGAGTGGCAGATACGCAGTATTTT

d_call: TRBD2
v_call: TRBV11-3
j_call: TRBJ2-5
clone_size: -
cdr3_aa: CASSKGLTAPKTQYF
cdr3_nt: TGTGCCAGCAGCAAGGGACTAACGGCGCCAAAGACCCAGTACTTC

d_call: -
v_call: TRBV5-1
j_call: TRBJ2-1
clone_size: -
cdr3_aa: CASSLVGNRVDNEQFF
cdr3_nt: TGCGCCAGCAGCTTGGTGGGAAACAGGGTGGACAATGAGCAGTTCTTC